Below, 3 T cell receptor beta chains from the same sample are listed, as sequenced in a study of post-analysis software for immune sequencing data. These receptors have no known antigen. The study's findings and limits: There were a handful of TRBV segments more frequent in patients than controls, and TRBV5-6, TRBV5-1 and TRBV20-1 were among them.

Built from TCR beta cDNA, the libraries had unique molecular identifiers in them. TCRdb re-called the PCR reads through MiXCR, storing one row per CDR3 protein. Among over 700,000 distinct CDR3 sequences listed, roughly 29% were seen once. The specimen sequenced was blood. The receptor set was obtained from a girl aged 5 to 17 with multiple sclerosis.

The rearrangement joins TRBV20-1 to TRBJ2-1; a possible D gene is TRBD2 (5 bases). CDR1 is DFQATT, CDR2 SNEGSKA, per germline (reference sequence). Trimming pared 6 bases from V and 0 bases from J, leaving 12 bases between. CDR3 length: 14 amino acids. The CDR3 protein is CSAEPADSYNEQFF. The CDR3 DNA reads TGCAGTGCCGAGCCAGCGGACTCCTACAATGAGCAGTTCTTC.

The chain uses TRBV27 and TRBJ2-1; possible D gene TRBD2, 5 bases. Trimming shortened V by 3 bases and J by 0 bases, and 12 bases separated the two germline ends. The germline V gene has CDR1 MNHEY and CDR2 SMNVEV (reference sequence). The length of the CDR3 is 16 residues. CDR3 protein: CASSFTAGLSYNEQFF. As DNA, the CDR3 is TGTGCCAGCAGTTTCACGGCAGGACTCTCCTACAATGAGCAGTTCTTC.

The V call is TRBV20-1, the J call TRBJ2-7; D is uncertain. The CDR3 extends over 13 amino acids. V shed 2 bases and J shed 6 bases, with 14 bases lying between them. Germline CDR1 and CDR2: DFQATT and SNEGSKA (reference sequence). DNA for the CDR3: TGCAGTGCTAGAACCCTGGCTTGGGGCGAGCAGTACTTC. It specifies CSARTLAWGEQYF.